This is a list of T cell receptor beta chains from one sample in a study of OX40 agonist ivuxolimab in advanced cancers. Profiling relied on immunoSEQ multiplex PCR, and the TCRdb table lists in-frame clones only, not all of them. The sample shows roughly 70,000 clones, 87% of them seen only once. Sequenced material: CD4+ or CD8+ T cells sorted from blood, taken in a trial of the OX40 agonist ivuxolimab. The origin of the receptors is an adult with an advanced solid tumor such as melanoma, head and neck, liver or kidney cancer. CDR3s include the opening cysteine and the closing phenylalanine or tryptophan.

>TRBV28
CASNPTGTEAFF
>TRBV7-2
CASSSDSYGGYTF
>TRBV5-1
CASSLANTGELFF
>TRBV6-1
CASMATGQKFGTQYF
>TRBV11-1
CASSLLRSGLSYEQYF
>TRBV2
CASTGLAKNIQYF
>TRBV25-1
CASSGGGSGANVLTF
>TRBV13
CASSLGTGQGSPLHF
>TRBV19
CASSIMGAGYTF
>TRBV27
CASSPWTGAGYGYTF
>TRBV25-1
CASSGSGNPSYEQYF
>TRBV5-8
CASSSHYVLGGANYGYTF
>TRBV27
CASRGTGSGGYTF
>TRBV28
CASTLLGTEETQYF
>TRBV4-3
CASSRAQGAANEKLFF
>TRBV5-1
CASSPGQGPEQTQYF
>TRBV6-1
CASRTQQEQPQHF
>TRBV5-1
CASSVSSGGRPYNEQFF
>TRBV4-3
CASSQVGPVDNEQFF
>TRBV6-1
CAITQPPMNTEAFF
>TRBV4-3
CASSQEYGRNEQFF
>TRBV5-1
CASSSIRGQNTEAFF
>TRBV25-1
CASSPPGYSTDTQYF
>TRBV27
CASSRLEGSVAGANVLTF
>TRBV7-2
CASSSIGGGNGYTF
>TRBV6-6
CASSTPGQGDYTF